This T cell receptor (beta chain) was sequenced in a study of blood T cell repertoires in COVID-19. Study-level information: COVID-19 samples from acute and convalescent phases originated in the United States, Italy and Spain. From T cells, B-cell-depleted T cells, or PBMCs came the material, which was cDNA or gDNA.

Trimming stripped 0 bases from V and 4 bases from J, with 18 bases between. The CDR3 extends over 17 amino acids. Seattle patient enrollment occurred during active infection, with longitudinal follow-up thereafter. Authors' methods: Reference gene primer amplification gave nucleated cell count estimates. Using immunoSEQ multiplex PCR, the repertoire was profiled, and TCRdb retains in-frame clones only, with some absent. That table furnishes V, J and clone size, whereas the DNA furnished D and trimming. Found here are roughly 150,000 clones, approximately 92% of them singletons; the top ten hold about an eighth.

The chain couples TRBV23-1 to TRBJ1-2; D perhaps matches TRBD1 (6 bases). TRBV23-1 is known as an ORF, though its function is uncertain. The specimen sequenced was peripheral blood. The TCR originated in a man between 18 and 29 years old with COVID-19, enrolled during active disease. In DNA form, the CDR3 reads TGCGCCAGCAGTCAATCGTTTCCCCGAGGGGGATCCTATGGCTACACCTTC. Amino acid sequence: CASSQSFPRGGSYGYTF.